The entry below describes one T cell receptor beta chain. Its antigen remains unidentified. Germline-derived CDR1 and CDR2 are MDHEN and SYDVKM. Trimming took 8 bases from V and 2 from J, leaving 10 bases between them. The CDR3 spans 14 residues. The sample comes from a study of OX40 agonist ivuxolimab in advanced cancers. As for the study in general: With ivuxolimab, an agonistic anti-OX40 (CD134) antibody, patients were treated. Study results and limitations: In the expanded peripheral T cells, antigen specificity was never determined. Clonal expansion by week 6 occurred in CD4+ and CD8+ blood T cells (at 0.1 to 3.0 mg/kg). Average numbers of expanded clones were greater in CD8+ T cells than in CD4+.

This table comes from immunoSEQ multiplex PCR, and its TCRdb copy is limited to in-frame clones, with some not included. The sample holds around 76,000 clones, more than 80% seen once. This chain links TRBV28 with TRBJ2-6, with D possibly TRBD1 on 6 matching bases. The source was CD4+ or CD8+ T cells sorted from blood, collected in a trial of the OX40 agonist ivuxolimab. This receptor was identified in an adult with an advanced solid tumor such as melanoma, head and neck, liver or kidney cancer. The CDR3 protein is CASRTGTGANVLTF. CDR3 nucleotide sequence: TGTGCCAGCCGTACAGGGACTGGGGCCAACGTCCTGACTTTC.